The rows below give T cell receptor beta chains drawn from one sample of a study of long-term antiretroviral therapy in people with HIV. Only in-frame clones appear in the TCRdb table, and some are missing; sequencing was by immunoSEQ multiplex PCR. The sample shows under 50,000 clones, 86% of them seen only once. Material: unsorted PBMCs, obtained just before starting antiretroviral therapy. These receptors were obtained from a young woman with HIV. Both conserved end residues are part of each CDR3. A D gene is named only where the DNA matches it firmly. The size entry is marked missing in some rows and otherwise reads once, few, many or a size class.

len,d_gene,v_gene,abundance,j_gene,CDR3nt,CDR3aa
15,TRBD2,TRBV9,NA,TRBJ2-2,TGTGCCAGCAGCGTAGTAGCGGGCGACACCGGGGAGCTGTTTTTT,CASSVVAGDTGELFF
14,NA,TRBV28,NA,TRBJ1-1,TGTGCCAGCAGTTTGAACCCCGGGTACACTGAAGCTTTCTTT,CASSLNPGYTEAFF
17,TRBD2,TRBV4-3,NA,TRBJ2-1,TGCGCCAGCAGCCAAGGGGTCAAAGCGGGAGGCTACAATGAGCAGTTCTTC,CASSQGVKAGGYNEQFF
15,TRBD2,TRBV7-9,NA,TRBJ2-5,TGTGCCAGCAGCCCGGGACTAGCGGACCAAGAGACCCAGTACTTC,CASSPGLADQETQYF
16,NA,TRBV4-3,NA,TRBJ2-1,TGCGCCAGCAGCCAAGATGGAATCGGGCGCTACAATGAGCAGTTCTTC,CASSQDGIGRYNEQFF
11,NA,TRBV18,once,TRBJ1-4,TGTGCCAGCTCACCGGGGGGGAAACTGTTTTTT,CASSPGGKLFF
13,TRBD1,TRBV7-3,NA,TRBJ1-1,TGTGCCAGCAGCGTCGGACAGGGCACTGAAGCTTTCTTT,CASSVGQGTEAFF
13,NA,TRBV7-3,NA,TRBJ2-3,TGTGCCAGCAGCCCGGACCCCTCAGATACGCAGTATTTT,CASSPDPSDTQYF
16,NA,TRBV11-2,few,TRBJ1-4,TGTGCCAGCAGCCATCCCGCGATAGGGGGGAATGAAAAACTGTTTTTT,CASSHPAIGGNEKLFF
13,NA,TRBV28,NA,TRBJ2-1,TGTGCCAGCAGTTTGGGGGGACATAATGAGCAGTTCTTC,CASSLGGHNEQFF
13,NA,TRBV6-5,NA,TRBJ1-1,TGTGCCAGCAAGATAGGACAGAACACTGAAGCTTTCTTT,CASKIGQNTEAFF
15,NA,TRBV27,NA,TRBJ2-7,TGTGCCAGCAGTTTAGGCATTTTCCCCGCCTACGAGCAGTACTTC,CASSLGIFPAYEQYF
15,NA,TRBV11-2,NA,TRBJ2-3,TGTGCCAGCAGCTTCTGGGGAGGAGGGCCAGATACGCAGTATTTT,CASSFWGGGPDTQYF
10,NA,TRBV6-6,NA,TRBJ2-7,TGTGCCAGCAGTTCCTCCGAGCAGTACTTC,CASSSSEQYF
15,TRBD2,TRBV9,NA,TRBJ2-2,TGTGCCAGCAGCGTAACTAGCGGGAGGGCCGGGGAGCTGTTTTTT,CASSVTSGRAGELFF
19,NA,TRBV11-2,NA,TRBJ2-5,TGTGCCAGCAGCTTATGGTCCCCCAAGAACGAGCGGGCGAAAGAGACCCAGTACTTC,CASSLWSPKNERAKETQYF
17,NA,TRBV4-3,NA,TRBJ2-3,TGCGCCAGCAGCCAAAAGCCGTTGTCAGGATACACAGATACGCAGTATTTT,CASSQKPLSGYTDTQYF
12,NA,TRBV5-4,NA,TRBJ2-5,TGTGCCAGCAGTTCCTCAGGAGAGACCCAGTACTTC,CASSSSGETQYF
15,NA,TRBV28,NA,TRBJ1-2,TGTGCCAGCTCACCCCCAGGTTTAGATAGAGGTGGCTACACCTTC,CASSPPGLDRGGYTF
13,NA,TRBV7-2,NA,TRBJ2-7,TGTGCCAGCAGCTTAGCATTCACGGACGAGCAGTACTTC,CASSLAFTDEQYF
17,TRBD2,TRBV7-9,NA,TRBJ2-1,TGTGCCAGCAGCTTAGGGCGTGGACTAGCGACCTACAATGAGCAGTTCTTC,CASSLGRGLATYNEQFF
16,TRBD1,TRBV6-5,NA,TRBJ1-3,TGTGCCAGCAGTTACTCGAGAAAACCACAGGGGAACACCATATATTTT,CASSYSRKPQGNTIYF
13,NA,TRBV6-6,NA,TRBJ1-1,TGTGCCTGCCTCGGACAGCTGAACACTGAAGCTTTCTTT,CACLGQLNTEAFF
11,NA,TRBV9,NA,TRBJ2-1,TGTGCCAGCAGCGGAGACAATGAGCAGTTCTTC,CASSGDNEQFF
15,TRBD1,TRBV13,NA,TRBJ2-1,TGTGCCAGCAGCTCACGGGACAGGGGGGACAATGAGCAGTTCTTC,CASSSRDRGDNEQFF
16,TRBD1,TRBV4-2,once,TRBJ2-7,TGTGCCAGCAGCCAAGGGGGGCAGGGGGTTTTAGCCGAGCAGTACTTC,CASSQGGQGVLAEQYF
13,NA,TRBV11-1,once,TRBJ2-5,TGTGCCAGCGCGGGGAGTGGACAAGAGACCCAGTACTTC,CASAGSGQETQYF
19,TRBD1,TRBV9,NA,TRBJ2-6,TGTGCCAGCAGCGTAGACCGGACAGGGGGCGTATCTGGGGCCAACGTCCTGACTTTC,CASSVDRTGGVSGANVLTF
11,NA,TRBV28,NA,TRBJ1-2,TGTGCCAGCAGGACCTCCAGTGGCTACACCTTC,CASRTSSGYTF
14,NA,TRBV18,NA,TRBJ1-3,TGTGCCAGCTCACCACGCGACAGAGGAAACACCATATATTTT,CASSPRDRGNTIYF
15,NA,TRBV14,NA,TRBJ1-2,TGTGCCAGCAGCCATCCCTGGGGTGGGTTCGATGGCTACACCTTC,CASSHPWGGFDGYTF
14,NA,TRBV7-3,NA,TRBJ2-3,TGTGCCAGCAGCTTAACGACCTACCCAGATACGCAGTATTTT,CASSLTTYPDTQYF
15,NA,TRBV7-2,once,TRBJ2-3,TGTGCCAGCAGCTTCGACGGGACCTACACAGATACGCAGTATTTT,CASSFDGTYTDTQYF
14,NA,TRBV13,NA,TRBJ2-5,TGTGCCAGCAGCCGTGACAGAATTCAAGAGACCCAGTACTTC,CASSRDRIQETQYF
19,TRBD2,TRBV7-2,NA,TRBJ2-7,TGTGCCAGCAGCTTAGCTCCCAAGACTAGCGGGAGGGCGTACTACGAGCAGTACTTC,CASSLAPKTSGRAYYEQYF
15,NA,TRBV4-1,NA,TRBJ2-7,TGCGCCAGCAGCCAGACGACAGAGAGCTCCTACGAGCAGTACTTC,CASSQTTESSYEQYF
16,TRBD1,TRBV9,few,TRBJ1-2,TGTGCCAGCAGCGTAAACAGGGGGGACGATAACTATGGCTACACCTTC,CASSVNRGDDNYGYTF
15,TRBD2,TRBV5-1,NA,TRBJ2-3,TGCGCCAGCACCACACGGGACGGGAGGACAGATACGCAGTATTTT,CASTTRDGRTDTQYF
15,TRBD1,TRBV19,NA,TRBJ2-7,TGTGCCAGTAGTATATCCCAGACAGGGACCCACGAGCAGTACTTC,CASSISQTGTHEQYF
13,NA,TRBV7-8,once,TRBJ1-3,TGTGCCAGCAGCTTCATCGGGGGAAACACCATATATTTT,CASSFIGGNTIYF